This entry lists 28 T cell receptor beta chains sequenced from one sample in a study of blood T cell repertoires in COVID-19. The assay was immunoSEQ multiplex PCR, and TCRdb's table has in-frame clones only and misses some. In the table there are hundreds of thousands of clones, about 89% of which are singletons. Material: PBMCs or T cells enriched from blood (not recorded which). These receptors came from a young woman who had recovered from COVID-19.

The chain has TRBV24-1 and TRBJ2-1; no clear D. Germline lookup yields CDR1 KGHDR and CDR2 SFDVKD. CDR3 length: 11 amino acids. Trimming took off 5 bases at V and 6 bases at J, with 4 bases between the two ends. CDR3 sequence reads: CATSVGNEQFF. Written as DNA, the CDR3 is TGTGCCACCAGTGTCGGCAATGAGCAGTTCTTC.

In this sample, this clone turned up a few times. This chain links TRBV5-8 with TRBJ2-1; weak D call: TRBD1 (5 bases). The CDR3 has 13 residues. Germline loops: CDR1 SGHTS, CDR2 YDEGEE. Trimming took off 6 bases at V and 5 bases at J, with 12 bases between the two ends. The CDR3 DNA sequence: TGTGCCAGCAACCGAGACAGCAACAATGAGCAGTTCTTC. Residues: CASNRDSNNEQFF.

The chain couples TRBV28 to TRBJ1-1, with D unclear. The CDR3 contains 16 residues. CDR1 is MDHEN and CDR2 is SYDVKM in the germline V gene. V lost 6 bases and J lost 0, with 17 bases in between. DNA for the CDR3: TGTGCCAGCAGAGACCACCCCGGGTCACTGAACACTGAAGCTTTCTTT. It specifies CASRDHPGSLNTEAFF. Supplemented by reference TRBV28 and TRBJ1-1, the full variable domain reads DVKVTQSSRYLVKRTGEKVFLECVQDMDHENMFWYRQDPGLGLRLIYFSYDVKMKEKGDIPEGYSVSREKKERFSLILESASTNQTSMYLCASRDHPGSLNTEAFFGQGTRLTVV.

This chain joins TRBV5-4 and TRBJ1-1; 7 bases line up with TRBD1. This CDR3 has 15 residues. V was pared by 5 bases and J by 5 bases, with 12 bases of the junction left unmatched. CDR1 and CDR2 (germline): SGHNT, YYREEE (reference sequence). The CDR3: CASRLTTGVGTEAFF. Written as DNA, the CDR3 is TGTGCCAGCAGATTAACCACAGGGGTTGGGACTGAAGCTTTCTTT. The full variable domain, completed using reference TRBV5-4 and TRBJ1-1, is ETGVTQSPTHLIKTRGQQVTLRCSSQSGHNTVSWYQQALGQGPQFIFQYYREEENGRGNFPPRFSGLQFPNYSSELNVNALELDDSALYLCASRLTTGVGTEAFFGQGTRLTVV.

This rearrangement joins TRBV7-2 to TRBJ2-5; D possibly corresponds to TRBD2 (5 bases). Germline CDR1 reads SGHTA; CDR2 reads FQGNSA. This CDR3 comprises 15 residues. Trimming stripped 5 bases from V and 5 bases from J, with 18 bases between. The CDR3 nucleotides are TGTGCCAGCAGCCCGAAGTGGGCTAGGGAGGAGACCCAGTACTTC. Encoded protein: CASSPKWAREETQYF.

CDR3 sequence reads: CASRPGTGEYGYTF. The CDR3 nucleotides are TGCGCCAGCAGGCCCGGGACAGGGGAGTATGGCTACACCTTC. The V and J genes are TRBV5-1 and TRBJ1-2, with 10 bases matching TRBD1. From germline, CDR1 is SGHRS and CDR2 YFSETQ. V trimming: 5 bases; J trimming: 5 bases; junction bases outside the gene matches: 6. The CDR3 has 14 amino acids.

This clone showed up just once. J is TRBJ1-3 and V is TRBV28; TRBD1 matches 8 bases. The CDR3 is 15 residues long. The V gene's germline CDR1 is MDHEN and CDR2 SYDVKM. The V gene end was trimmed by 4 bases and the J gene end by 8 bases; junction bases not matched to a gene: 10. The CDR3 sequence is CASSSPQGVRDTIYF. In DNA, the CDR3 is TGTGCCAGCAGTTCCCCACAGGGGGTGCGGGACACCATATATTTT.

J is TRBJ1-1 and V is TRBV18; a possible D gene is TRBD1 (6 bases). The V gene's germline CDR1 is KGHSH and CDR2 LQKENI. V was shortened by 2 bases and J by 1 base, with 17 bases between the two germline ends. This CDR3 region has 17 residues. This CDR3 is CASSPTAAGTKNTEAFF. CDR3 nucleotides: TGTGCCAGCTCACCAACGGCCGCCGGGACAAAGAACACTGAAGCTTTCTTT.

The J gene is TRBJ2-1, the V gene TRBV6-4; 7 bases line up with TRBD2. V was pared by 0 bases and J by 4 bases, with 9 bases of the junction left unmatched. Per the germline V gene, CDR1 is MRHNA and CDR2 is SNTAGT. The CDR3 contains 17 residues. This CDR3 is CASSDSGAGGGYNEQFF. The DNA of the CDR3 is TGTGCCAGCAGTGACTCGGGTGCTGGCGGGGGATACAATGAGCAGTTCTTC.

V is TRBV5-6 and J is TRBJ1-3, with 10 positions matching TRBD1. CDR1 and CDR2 (germline): SGHDT, YYEEEE. The V segment lost 4 bases and the J segment 4 bases; nucleotides outside the gene matches: 8. This CDR3 has 16 residues. CDR3 region: CASSPDRGLWGNTIYF. The DNA for the CDR3 is TGTGCCAGCAGCCCGGACAGGGGGTTGTGGGGAAACACCATATATTTT.

V gene TRBV7-3 combines with J gene TRBJ2-3; tentative D call: TRBD2 (5 bases). The CDR3 totals 13 residues. The germline V gene has CDR1 SGHTA and CDR2 FQGTGA. The germline V and J ends were trimmed by 6 bases and 1 base, with 8 bases remaining between them. The CDR3 DNA is TGTGCCAGCAGTATCGGGGGCACAGATACGCAGTATTTT. It codes for CASSIGGTDTQYF.

The V gene is TRBV19, the J gene TRBJ1-4; D might be TRBD1 (6 bases). The V end lost 5 bases, the J end lost 5 bases, and 12 bases lay between the germline ends. Germline CDR1 and CDR2: LNHDA and SQIVND (reference sequence). The CDR3 length is 14 residues. The CDR3 DNA reads as TGTGCCAGTAGTGTGACAGGACGAAATGAAAAACTGTTTTTT. This codes for CASSVTGRNEKLFF.

The V and J genes are TRBV7-9 and TRBJ2-1; D is perhaps TRBD2 (6 bases). The CDR3 spans 17 residues. Looked up from germline, CDR1 is SEHNR and CDR2 is FQNEAQ (reference sequence). The V and J ends lost 5 bases and 2 bases respectively, with 19 bases between them. The CDR3 region is CASSPLFGGSPYNEQFF. Written as DNA, the CDR3 is TGTGCCAGCAGCCCTTTGTTCGGGGGTTCCCCCTACAATGAGCAGTTCTTC.

This chain links TRBV27 with TRBJ1-2; weak D call: TRBD1 (5 bases). V lost 6 bases, J lost 0 bases, and 14 bases lay in between. Germline CDR1 reads MNHEY; CDR2 reads SMNVEV (reference sequence). This CDR3 is 15 amino acids long. In DNA form, the CDR3 reads TGTGCCAGCAGGCGGGACGGAAGGTCTAACTATGGCTACACCTTC. Residues: CASRRDGRSNYGYTF.

Details on this clone: Compared with germline, one end of the junction differs, possibly owing to a read error. The chain couples TRBV14 to TRBJ1-2; D may be TRBD1 (5 bases). The germline V gene has CDR1 SGHDN and CDR2 FVKESK. The CDR3 extends over 12 amino acids. The DNA for the CDR3 is TGTGCCAGCAGCCAAGAAGCCGGGGGTGGTGCCTTC. Amino acids: CASSQEAGGGAF.

V gene TRBV29-1 combines with J gene TRBJ1-1, with 10 positions matching TRBD1. The CDR3 spans 13 residues. Germline-derived CDR1 and CDR2 are SQVTM and ANQGSEA. Unmatched junction bases numbered 6, after V lost 6 bases and J lost 5 bases. Here the CDR3 reads CSVGQGVFTEAFF. The CDR3 region has the DNA TGCAGCGTCGGACAGGGGGTATTTACTGAAGCTTTCTTT. Full variable domain (rest looked up from reference TRBV29-1 and TRBJ1-1): SAVISQKPSRDICQRGTSLTIQCQVDSQVTMMFWYRQQPGQSLTLIATANQGSEATYESGFVIDKFPISRPNLTFSTLTVSNMSPEDSSIYLCSVGQGVFTEAFFGQGTRLTVV.

The genes are TRBV6-5 and TRBJ1-4, with D uncertain. Germline V gene data show CDR1 as MNHEY and CDR2 as SVGAGI. The CDR3 runs to 15 residues. V dropped 6 bases and J dropped 5 bases, with 16 bases sitting between them. CDR3 coding DNA: TGTGCCAGCAGCGAGAGGGCGGTAACCAATGAAAAACTGTTTTTT. Amino acid sequence: CASSERAVTNEKLFF.

This clone was seen once. The chain carries TRBV27 and TRBJ2-7, with 11 bases lining up with TRBD2. The V segment lost 5 bases and the J segment 2 bases; nucleotides outside the gene matches: 8. The CDR3 spans 16 residues. The germline CDR1 and CDR2 sequences are MNHEY and SMNVEV (reference sequence). The CDR3 DNA reads TGTGCCAGCAGTAAGGGACTAGCGGAGACCACCTACGAGCAGTACTTC. This gives the protein CASSKGLAETTYEQYF.

This rearrangement joins TRBV11-3 to TRBJ2-3; tentatively, D is TRBD1 (6 bases). The V gene's germline CDR1 is SGHNT and CDR2 YENEEA. V lost 1 base, J lost 2 bases, and 10 bases lay in between. CDR3 size: 15 residues. The CDR3 here is CASSLVAGATDTQYF. The CDR3 DNA is TGTGCCAGCAGCTTAGTTGCAGGGGCCACAGATACGCAGTATTTT.

This chain connects TRBV7-6 to TRBJ2-3; 7 bases are a match to TRBD2. CDR3 length: 18 amino acids. The J segment lost 0 bases and the V segment lost 5 bases, leaving 14 bases of the junction unmatched. Per the germline V gene, CDR1 is SGHVS and CDR2 is FNYEAQ. The CDR3 sequence: CASSRSPLLAASTDTQYF. The CDR3 DNA follows: TGTGCCAGCAGCAGATCCCCCCTCCTAGCGGCTAGCACAGATACGCAGTATTTT.

V is TRBV30 and J is TRBJ1-1; no reliable D call. The CDR3 loop spans 15 amino acids. From germline, CDR1 is GTSNPN and CDR2 SVGIG (reference sequence). Trimming took off 2 bases at V and 2 bases at J, with 15 bases between the two ends. DNA of the CDR3: TGTGCCTGGAGTCCCCCAGTGACACATAACACTGAAGCTTTCTTT. Its protein is CAWSPPVTHNTEAFF.

The chain combines TRBV5-5 with TRBJ1-1; D possibly corresponds to TRBD1 (5 bases). Germline-derived CDR1 and CDR2 are SGHKS and YYEKEE (reference sequence). Trimming cost V 1 base and J 3 bases, with 7 bases left between them. This CDR3 spans 13 amino acids. The CDR3 loop is CASSLIGDTEAFF. The CDR3 nucleotides read TGTGCCAGCAGCTTGATAGGGGACACTGAAGCTTTCTTT.

The chain has TRBV6-2 or TRBV6-3 and TRBJ1-1; D is possibly TRBD1 (5 bases). The CDR3 is 16 amino acids. The V end was cut by 2 bases, the J end by 0 bases, with 13 bases between. Germline CDR1 MNHEY, CDR2 SVGEGT. The DNA for the CDR3 is TGTGCCAGCAGTTACCCAACGAGACAGCTGAACACTGAAGCTTTCTTT. Its translation: CASSYPTRQLNTEAFF.

This clone was observed a handful of times. The V gene is TRBV7-9, the J gene TRBJ2-1; 7 bases fit TRBD2. Trimming took 1 base from V and 8 from J; bases not matched to a gene: 8. The CDR3 has 15 residues. Germline CDR1 is SEHNR and CDR2 is FQNEAQ (reference sequence). The CDR3 region has the DNA TGTGCCAGCAGCTTAGATGGCGGGGGAGGGGATGAGCAGTTCTTC. It specifies CASSLDGGGGDEQFF. Supplemented by reference TRBV7-9 and TRBJ2-1, the full variable domain reads DTGVSQNPRHKITKRGQNVTFRCDPISEHNRLYWYRQTLGQGPEFLTYFQNEAQLEKSRLLSDRFSAERPKGSFSTLEIQRTEQGDSAMYLCASSLDGGGGDEQFFGPGTRLTVL.

The chain links TRBV30 to TRBJ2-6; tentatively, D is TRBD2 (5 bases). The CDR3 spans 15 residues. V dropped 6 bases and J dropped 0 bases, with 12 bases sitting between them. The V gene's germline CDR1 is GTSNPN and CDR2 SVGIG (reference sequence). Written as DNA, the CDR3 is TGTGCCTGTAACCTGGCGGGCTCTGGGGCCAACGTCCTGACTTTC. It is translated as CACNLAGSGANVLTF.

The rearrangement links TRBV28 to TRBJ1-4; a weak D match, TRBD1 (5 bases). CDR3 length: 15 amino acids. With 5 bases removed from V and 1 base from J, the gap between germline ends came to 11 bases. Germline V gene sequence: CDR1 MDHEN, CDR2 SYDVKM. CDR3 protein: CASSPPGGTNEKLFF. The CDR3 DNA reads TGTGCCAGCAGTCCCCCGGGGGGAACTAATGAAAAACTGTTTTTT.

The chain couples TRBV14 to TRBJ2-1; D gene unclear. Germline lookup yields CDR1 SGHDN and CDR2 FVKESK. Deletions cut 3 bases from V and 0 bases from J, with 15 bases between. This CDR3 comprises 17 residues. CDR3 sequence reads: CASSHPQVHSSYNEQFF. In DNA, the CDR3 is TGTGCCAGCAGCCACCCCCAGGTCCACAGCTCCTACAATGAGCAGTTCTTC.

V is TRBV2 and J is TRBJ1-5; D ambiguous. V shed 2 bases and J shed 3 bases, with 8 bases lying between them. Germline lookup yields CDR1 SNHLY and CDR2 FYNNEI. The CDR3 is made up of 14 amino acids. The DNA for the CDR3 is TGTGCCAGCAGTGAACGACTCTCCAATCAGCCCCAGCATTTT. Translation: CASSERLSNQPQHF. Full variable domain (remainder filled in from reference TRBV2 and TRBJ1-5): EPEVTQTPSHQVTQMGQEVILRCVPISNHLYFYWYRQILGQKVEFLVSFYNNEISEKSEIFDDQFSVERPDGSNFTLKIRSTKLEDSAMYFCASSERLSNQPQHFGDGTRLSIL.